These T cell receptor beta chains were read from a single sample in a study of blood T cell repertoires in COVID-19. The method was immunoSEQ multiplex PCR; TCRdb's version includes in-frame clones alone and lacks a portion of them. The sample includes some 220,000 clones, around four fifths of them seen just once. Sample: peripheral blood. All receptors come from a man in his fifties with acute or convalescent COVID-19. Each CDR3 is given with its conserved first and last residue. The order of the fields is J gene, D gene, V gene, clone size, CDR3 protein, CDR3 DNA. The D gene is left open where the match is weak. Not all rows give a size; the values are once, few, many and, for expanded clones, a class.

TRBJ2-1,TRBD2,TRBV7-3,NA,CASSLTTALAAEQFF,TGTGCCAGCAGCTTAACAACCGCCCTAGCGGCCGAGCAGTTCTTC
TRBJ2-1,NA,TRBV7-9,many,CASSSGRLGNEQFF,TGTGCCAGCAGCTCCGGGAGACTGGGCAATGAGCAGTTCTTC
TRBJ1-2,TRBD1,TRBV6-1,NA,CASSEWTGNPYTF,TGTGCCAGCAGTGAATGGACAGGGAATCCCTACACCTTC
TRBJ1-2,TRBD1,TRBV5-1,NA,CASSDLTGGGYGYTF,TGCGCCAGCAGTGACTTGACAGGGGGCGGCTATGGCTACACCTTC
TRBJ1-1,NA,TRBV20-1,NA,CSASTVMNTEAFF,TGCAGTGCTAGTACTGTGATGAACACTGAAGCTTTCTTT
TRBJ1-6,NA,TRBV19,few,CASSGQTYNSPLHF,TGTGCCAGTAGTGGGCAGACCTATAATTCACCCCTCCACTTT
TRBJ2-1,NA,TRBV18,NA,CASSPRQGLYNEQFF,TGTGCCAGCTCACCGAGACAGGGACTTTACAATGAGCAGTTCTTC
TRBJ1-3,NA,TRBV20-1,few,CSASGQGYGNTIYF,TGCAGTGCTAGTGGCCAGGGGTATGGAAACACCATATATTTT
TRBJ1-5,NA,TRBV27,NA,CASSYVGGGNQPQHF,TGTGCCAGCAGTTATGTGGGGGGAGGCAATCAGCCCCAGCATTTT
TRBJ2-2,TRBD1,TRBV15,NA,CATSRGSDRGPLFF,TGTGCCACCAGCAGAGGATCGGACAGGGGACCGCTGTTTTTT
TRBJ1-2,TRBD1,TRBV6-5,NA,CATIGQGAPGYTF,TGTGCCACAATCGGACAGGGGGCGCCTGGCTACACCTTC
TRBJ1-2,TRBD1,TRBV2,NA,CASSRTGNYGYTF,TGTGCCAGCAGCCGGACAGGGAACTATGGCTACACCTTC
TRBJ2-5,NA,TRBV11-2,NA,CASSPLPSRETQYF,TGTGCCAGCAGCCCCTTGCCCAGTCGAGAGACCCAGTACTTC
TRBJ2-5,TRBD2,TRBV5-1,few,CASSLMPSGPQETQYF,TGCGCCAGCAGCTTAATGCCTAGCGGCCCCCAAGAGACCCAGTACTTC
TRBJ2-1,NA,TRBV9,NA,CASSVAWLARYNEQFF,TGTGCCAGCAGCGTAGCCTGGCTAGCCCGATACAATGAGCAGTTCTTC
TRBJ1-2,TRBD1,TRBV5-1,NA,CASSGGTGVYGYTF,TGCGCCAGCAGCGGAGGGACAGGGGTGTATGGCTACACCTTC
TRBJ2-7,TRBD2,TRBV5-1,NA,CASSPGGPSSYEQYF,TGCGCCAGCAGCCCGGGAGGCCCAAGCTCCTACGAGCAGTACTTC
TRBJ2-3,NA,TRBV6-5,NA,CASSPHRLVTDTQYF,TGTGCCAGCAGTCCCCACCGACTAGTCACAGATACGCAGTATTTT